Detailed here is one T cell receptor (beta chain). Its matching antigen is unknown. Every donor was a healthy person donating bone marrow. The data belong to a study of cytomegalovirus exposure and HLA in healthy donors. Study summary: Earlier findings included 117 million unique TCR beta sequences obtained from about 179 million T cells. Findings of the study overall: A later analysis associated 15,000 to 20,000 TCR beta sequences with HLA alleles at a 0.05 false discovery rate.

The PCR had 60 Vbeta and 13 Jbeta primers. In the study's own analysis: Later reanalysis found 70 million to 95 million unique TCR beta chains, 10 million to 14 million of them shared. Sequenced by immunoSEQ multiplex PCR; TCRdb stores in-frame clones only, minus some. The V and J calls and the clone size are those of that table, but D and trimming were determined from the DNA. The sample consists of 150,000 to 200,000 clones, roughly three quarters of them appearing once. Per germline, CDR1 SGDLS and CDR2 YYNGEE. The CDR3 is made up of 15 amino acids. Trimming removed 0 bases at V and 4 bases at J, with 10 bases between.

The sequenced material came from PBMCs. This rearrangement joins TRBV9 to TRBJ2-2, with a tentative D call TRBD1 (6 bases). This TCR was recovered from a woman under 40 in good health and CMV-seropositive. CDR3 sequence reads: CASSVGGRSTGELFF. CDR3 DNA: TGTGCCAGCAGCGTAGGGGGGCGCAGCACCGGGGAGCTGTTTTTT.